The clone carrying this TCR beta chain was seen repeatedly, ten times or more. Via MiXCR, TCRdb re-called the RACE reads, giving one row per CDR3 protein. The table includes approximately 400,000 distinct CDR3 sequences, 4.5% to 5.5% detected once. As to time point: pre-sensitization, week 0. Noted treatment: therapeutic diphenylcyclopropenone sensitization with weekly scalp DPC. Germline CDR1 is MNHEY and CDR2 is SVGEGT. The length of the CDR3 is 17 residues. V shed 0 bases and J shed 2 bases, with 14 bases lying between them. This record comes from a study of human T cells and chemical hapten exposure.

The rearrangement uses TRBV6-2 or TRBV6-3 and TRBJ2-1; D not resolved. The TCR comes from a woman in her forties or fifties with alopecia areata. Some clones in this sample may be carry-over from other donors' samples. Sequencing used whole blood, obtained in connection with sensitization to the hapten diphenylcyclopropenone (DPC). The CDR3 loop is CASSYSGYPLPYNEQFF. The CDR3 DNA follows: TGTGCCAGCAGTTACTCGGGGTATCCTTTACCCTACAATGAGCAGTTCTTC.